Listed below are T cell receptor beta chains from one sample, sequenced in a study of radiation and T cells in renal cell carcinoma. Sequenced by immunoSEQ multiplex PCR; TCRdb stores in-frame clones only, minus some. The sample carries about 60,000 clones, 70% to 80% recorded once. The sample in question was blood, obtained from a patient whose treatment included radiotherapy and nephrectomy. The receptors were gathered from a man aged 60 to 75 with renal cell carcinoma. CDR3s include the opening cysteine and the closing phenylalanine or tryptophan. The order of the fields is clone size, V gene, D gene, J gene, CDR3 protein, CDR3 DNA. A D gene is named only where the DNA matches it firmly. A row's size may be missing; if present it is once, few, many or a size class.

clone size: -; V gene: TRBV7-2; D gene: -; J gene: TRBJ1-1; CDR3 protein: CASSLFDWWKGAEAFF; CDR3 DNA: TGTGCCAGCAGCTTATTCGATTGGTGGAAGGGGGCTGAAGCTTTCTTT
clone size: -; V gene: TRBV30; D gene: TRBD1; J gene: TRBJ2-5; CDR3 protein: CAWSPNRGETQYF; CDR3 DNA: TGTGCCTGGAGTCCTAACAGGGGAGAGACCCAGTACTTC
clone size: few; V gene: TRBV19; D gene: -; J gene: TRBJ1-2; CDR3 protein: CASGRSVTDYGYTF; CDR3 DNA: TGTGCCAGTGGCCGGTCAGTCACCGACTATGGCTACACCTTC
clone size: few; V gene: TRBV6-6; D gene: -; J gene: TRBJ1-2; CDR3 protein: CASSYSLRTDSYGYTF; CDR3 DNA: TGTGCCAGCAGTTACTCTCTAAGGACAGATAGCTATGGCTACACCTTC
clone size: -; V gene: TRBV30; D gene: -; J gene: TRBJ2-7; CDR3 protein: CAWTRDNSYEQYF; CDR3 DNA: TGTGCCTGGACCCGGGACAACTCCTACGAGCAGTACTTC
clone size: -; V gene: TRBV7-9; D gene: TRBD1; J gene: TRBJ1-2; CDR3 protein: CASSLALGQGPSGYTF; CDR3 DNA: TGTGCCAGCAGCTTAGCGCTGGGACAGGGTCCGTCTGGCTACACCTTC
clone size: -; V gene: TRBV10-2; D gene: TRBD2; J gene: TRBJ2-1; CDR3 protein: CASSGLAGGNEQFF; CDR3 DNA: TGCGCCAGCAGCGGACTAGCGGGGGGTAATGAGCAGTTCTTC
clone size: -; V gene: TRBV5-1; D gene: TRBD2; J gene: TRBJ2-3; CDR3 protein: CASSLDPSGVTDTQYF; CDR3 DNA: TGCGCCAGCAGCTTGGATCCTAGCGGGGTCACAGATACGCAGTATTTT
clone size: -; V gene: TRBV5-1; D gene: TRBD2; J gene: TRBJ2-1; CDR3 protein: CASSLVSGAFYNEQFF; CDR3 DNA: TGCGCCAGCAGCTTGGTGAGCGGGGCCTTTTACAATGAGCAGTTCTTC
clone size: -; V gene: TRBV10-2; D gene: -; J gene: TRBJ2-5; CDR3 protein: CASKTGAGETQYF; CDR3 DNA: TGCGCCAGCAAGACGGGGGCGGGAGAGACCCAGTACTTC
clone size: -; V gene: TRBV29-1; D gene: -; J gene: TRBJ2-2; CDR3 protein: CSVWEPNTGELFF; CDR3 DNA: TGCAGCGTTTGGGAGCCGAACACCGGGGAGCTGTTTTTT
clone size: -; V gene: TRBV19; D gene: -; J gene: TRBJ1-1; CDR3 protein: CASSMGLRENTEAFF; CDR3 DNA: TGTGCCAGTAGTATGGGGCTTCGGGAGAACACTGAAGCTTTCTTT
clone size: once; V gene: TRBV7-9; D gene: -; J gene: TRBJ1-1; CDR3 protein: CASSLMGSDTEAFF; CDR3 DNA: TGTGCCAGCAGCTTAATGGGGTCGGACACTGAAGCTTTCTTT
clone size: -; V gene: TRBV29-1; D gene: TRBD1; J gene: TRBJ2-3; CDR3 protein: CSVATGLYTDTQYF; CDR3 DNA: TGCAGCGTTGCGACAGGGCTGTACACAGATACGCAGTATTTT
clone size: -; V gene: TRBV5-1; D gene: TRBD1; J gene: TRBJ1-3; CDR3 protein: CASSFGTIGTGAFTSGNTIYF; CDR3 DNA: TGCGCCAGCAGCTTTGGTACCATCGGGACAGGGGCTTTTACTTCTGGAAACACCATATATTTT
clone size: -; V gene: TRBV27; D gene: -; J gene: TRBJ2-5; CDR3 protein: CASSLIPGAQETQYF; CDR3 DNA: TGTGCCAGCAGTTTAATTCCGGGGGCACAAGAGACCCAGTACTTC
clone size: few; V gene: TRBV30; D gene: -; J gene: TRBJ1-3; CDR3 protein: CARKGGNTIYF; CDR3 DNA: TGTGCCCGGAAGGGGGGAAACACCATATATTTT
clone size: once; V gene: TRBV6-6; D gene: -; J gene: TRBJ2-3; CDR3 protein: CASSMDSSTDTQYF; CDR3 DNA: TGTGCCAGCAGTATGGACAGTAGCACAGATACGCAGTATTTT
clone size: once; V gene: TRBV6-1; D gene: -; J gene: TRBJ1-2; CDR3 protein: CASFPGGGAIGYTF; CDR3 DNA: TGTGCCAGCTTCCCTGGAGGGGGGGCAATTGGCTACACCTTC
clone size: few; V gene: TRBV25-1; D gene: TRBD1; J gene: TRBJ1-2; CDR3 protein: CASGAMEGAGYTF; CDR3 DNA: TGTGCCAGCGGAGCTATGGAGGGGGCTGGCTACACCTTC
clone size: -; V gene: TRBV7-9; D gene: -; J gene: TRBJ2-2; CDR3 protein: CASSYGLAGELFF; CDR3 DNA: TGTGCCAGCAGCTATGGTTTAGCCGGGGAGCTGTTTTTT
clone size: few; V gene: TRBV28; D gene: TRBD2; J gene: TRBJ2-7; CDR3 protein: CASSFTLAGLTYEQYF; CDR3 DNA: TGTGCCAGCAGTTTTACCCTAGCGGGGCTAACCTACGAGCAGTACTTC
clone size: -; V gene: TRBV5-1; D gene: TRBD2; J gene: TRBJ2-5; CDR3 protein: CASSLLVAGGGETQYF; CDR3 DNA: TGCGCCAGCAGCTTGCTGGTAGCGGGGGGCGGAGAGACCCAGTACTTC
clone size: -; V gene: TRBV6-1; D gene: -; J gene: TRBJ2-1; CDR3 protein: CASIPLVGLEQFF; CDR3 DNA: TGTGCCAGCATTCCCCTGGTCGGATTAGAGCAGTTCTTC
clone size: -; V gene: TRBV10-2; D gene: TRBD1; J gene: TRBJ1-1; CDR3 protein: CASRDRGYGRTEAFF; CDR3 DNA: TGCGCCAGCAGGGACAGGGGGTATGGCAGGACTGAAGCTTTCTTT
clone size: -; V gene: TRBV29-1; D gene: -; J gene: TRBJ1-1; CDR3 protein: CSAVDGQGAFF; CDR3 DNA: TGCAGCGCCGTGGACGGACAAGGAGCTTTCTTT
clone size: -; V gene: TRBV5-1; D gene: -; J gene: TRBJ2-5; CDR3 protein: CASSHGSQETQYF; CDR3 DNA: TGCGCCAGCAGCCACGGCAGTCAAGAGACCCAGTACTTC